This TCR beta chain was recovered during a study of radiotherapy plus CTLA-4 blockade in lung cancer. Study-level information: Disease control reached around 30%, with objective responses in approximately 20%.

Trimming cost V 5 bases and J 6 bases; bases outside gene matches: 21. This CDR3 spans 19 amino acids. The germline CDR1 and CDR2 sequences are SGHVS and FNYEAQ. Those patients who had chemo-refractory metastatic non-small-cell lung cancer were given focal radiation along with CTLA-4 blockade through ipilimumab. Findings and caveats of the study: Radiotherapy with ipilimumab was followed by blood expansion of tumor-derived clones. Together with interferon-beta, which increased in serum after radiation, early dynamic changes in blood T cell clones were reportedly the best predictors of response.

About this clone: The antigen is not known.

TCRdb's table, derived via immunoSEQ multiplex PCR, lists solely in-frame clones and lacks some. The table lists about 77,000 clones, approximately 73% of them singletons. This TCR came from a human donor with non-small cell lung cancer whose response to radiotherapy plus ipilimumab could not be evaluated. The source was peripheral blood, collected from a patient treated with radiotherapy plus ipilimumab. This chain connects TRBV7-6 to TRBJ2-7; 11 bases fit TRBD1. The CDR3 reads CASSRVPSGTGGILAEQYF. The CDR3 coding sequence is TGTGCCAGCAGCCGCGTACCAAGCGGGACAGGGGGTATCCTAGCCGAGCAGTACTTC.